These T cell receptor beta chains were read from a single sample in a study of T cells in Graves' hyperthyroidism and ophthalmopathy. A single record per CDR3 protein comes from TCRdb applying MiXCR to the multiplex PCR reads. This sample has 110,000 to 150,000 distinct CDR3 sequences; roughly 23% occur once, and the top ten carry about 67%. Input material: blood. These receptors originate from a woman in her forties or fifties with Graves' hyperthyroidism that later progressed to Graves' ophthalmopathy. Each CDR3 is given with its conserved first and last residue. The order of the fields is V gene, D gene, clone size, J gene, CDR3 protein, CDR3 DNA. A D gene is named only where the DNA matches it firmly. Expanded clones are given a class, and other clones once, few, many or no size at all.

v_gene: TRBV19; d_gene: .; abundance: few; j_gene: TRBJ2-1; CDR3aa: CASTRQASSYNEQFF; CDR3nt: TGTGCCAGTACTCGGCAGGCGAGCTCCTACAATGAGCAGTTCTTC
v_gene: TRBV24-1; d_gene: .; abundance: many; j_gene: TRBJ2-3; CDR3aa: CATSDRGPGGDTQYF; CDR3nt: TGTGCCACCAGTGACCGGGGACCCGGGGGAGATACGCAGTATTTT
v_gene: TRBV28; d_gene: TRBD1; abundance: few; j_gene: TRBJ2-2; CDR3aa: CASRGTGYTGELFF; CDR3nt: TGTGCCAGCAGAGGGACAGGGTACACCGGGGAGCTGTTTTTT
v_gene: TRBV7-2; d_gene: .; abundance: many; j_gene: TRBJ1-6; CDR3aa: CASSPPLAPLHF; CDR3nt: TGTGCCAGCAGCCCTCCCCTGGCACCCCTCCACTTT
v_gene: TRBV6-2/TRBV6-3; d_gene: TRBD2; abundance: .; j_gene: TRBJ2-5; CDR3aa: CASSYSAGGRKTQYF; CDR3nt: TGTGCCAGCAGTTACAGTGCGGGAGGGAGGAAGACCCAGTACTTC
v_gene: TRBV5-1; d_gene: TRBD1; abundance: few; j_gene: TRBJ2-3; CDR3aa: CASSPGQGTDTQYF; CDR3nt: TGCGCCAGCAGTCCGGGACAGGGTACAGATACGCAGTATTTT
v_gene: TRBV2; d_gene: .; abundance: many; j_gene: TRBJ1-1; CDR3aa: CASSRQAMNTEAFF; CDR3nt: TGTGCCAGCAGTAGACAGGCAATGAACACTGAAGCTTTCTTT
v_gene: TRBV2; d_gene: .; abundance: many; j_gene: TRBJ2-5; CDR3aa: CASSESSGSRETQYF; CDR3nt: TGTGCCAGCAGTGAATCTTCGGGATCCCGGGAGACCCAGTACTTC
v_gene: TRBV11-3; d_gene: .; abundance: many; j_gene: TRBJ1-2; CDR3aa: CARRRGGWGYTF; CDR3nt: TGTGCCAGGCGCCGGGGGGGCTGGGGCTACACCTTC
v_gene: TRBV5-8; d_gene: TRBD1; abundance: many; j_gene: TRBJ2-7; CDR3aa: CASSRREHGTGGFEQYF; CDR3nt: TGTGCCAGCAGCCGCAGGGAGCACGGGACAGGGGGCTTCGAGCAGTACTTC
v_gene: TRBV29-1; d_gene: TRBD1; abundance: .; j_gene: TRBJ2-7; CDR3aa: CSVEVGTGSEQYF; CDR3nt: TGCAGCGTTGAAGTGGGGACAGGGAGCGAGCAGTACTTC
v_gene: TRBV11-2; d_gene: .; abundance: many; j_gene: TRBJ2-7; CDR3aa: CASSPTGHLATQQYF; CDR3nt: TGTGCCAGCAGCCCGACGGGACATTTGGCTACGCAGCAGTACTTC
v_gene: TRBV11-2; d_gene: .; abundance: medium-sized; j_gene: TRBJ1-1; CDR3aa: CASSQTTVNTEAFF; CDR3nt: TGTGCCAGCAGCCAAACGACAGTTAACACTGAAGCTTTCTTT
v_gene: TRBV27; d_gene: TRBD1; abundance: many; j_gene: TRBJ1-2; CDR3aa: CASRFPRGTPQGNYGYTF; CDR3nt: TGTGCCAGCAGGTTCCCCCGCGGGACACCACAGGGGAACTATGGCTACACCTTC
v_gene: TRBV20-1; d_gene: TRBD2; abundance: .; j_gene: TRBJ2-2; CDR3aa: CSASEGGSNTGELFF; CDR3nt: TGCAGTGCTAGTGAAGGCGGGAGCAACACCGGGGAGCTGTTTTTT
v_gene: TRBV20-1; d_gene: .; abundance: many; j_gene: TRBJ1-2; CDR3aa: CSAREAANYGYTF; CDR3nt: TGCAGTGCTAGAGAGGCAGCTAACTATGGCTACACCTTC
v_gene: TRBV28; d_gene: .; abundance: many; j_gene: TRBJ1-2; CDR3aa: CASNVAAVRHGYTF; CDR3nt: TGTGCCAGCAATGTGGCGGCCGTTCGTCATGGCTACACCTTC
v_gene: TRBV5-8; d_gene: .; abundance: many; j_gene: TRBJ2-1; CDR3aa: CASIPGLFDNEQFF; CDR3nt: TGTGCCAGCATCCCGGGACTGTTCGACAATGAGCAGTTCTTC
v_gene: TRBV30; d_gene: .; abundance: few; j_gene: TRBJ2-6; CDR3aa: CALRLAGANVLTF; CDR3nt: TGTGCCTTAAGATTGGCTGGGGCCAACGTCCTGACTTTC
v_gene: TRBV7-9; d_gene: .; abundance: many; j_gene: TRBJ1-5; CDR3aa: CASSFDDVSNQPQHF; CDR3nt: TGTGCCAGCAGCTTTGACGACGTTAGCAATCAGCCCCAGCATTTT
v_gene: TRBV6-5; d_gene: TRBD2; abundance: few; j_gene: TRBJ2-7; CDR3aa: CASSYSIQRTRQAEQYF; CDR3nt: TGTGCCAGCAGTTACTCAATCCAGAGGACTAGGCAGGCCGAGCAGTACTTC
v_gene: TRBV18; d_gene: .; abundance: many; j_gene: TRBJ2-3; CDR3aa: CASSPESGSTQYF; CDR3nt: TGTGCCAGCTCACCAGAAAGTGGGTCTACGCAGTATTTT
v_gene: TRBV3-1; d_gene: .; abundance: many; j_gene: TRBJ1-6; CDR3aa: CASRHTGDNSPLHF; CDR3nt: TGTGCCAGCAGGCATACCGGTGATAATTCACCCCTCCACTTT
v_gene: TRBV12-3/TRBV12-4; d_gene: .; abundance: .; j_gene: TRBJ2-7; CDR3aa: CASSPGPSYEQYF; CDR3nt: TGTGCCAGCAGTCCCGGGCCGTCCTACGAGCAGTACTTC
v_gene: TRBV28; d_gene: .; abundance: many; j_gene: TRBJ1-5; CDR3aa: CASSDSRGKGNQPQHF; CDR3nt: TGTGCCAGCAGCGACAGTCGGGGGAAGGGCAATCAGCCCCAGCATTTT
v_gene: TRBV5-8; d_gene: TRBD1; abundance: .; j_gene: TRBJ2-7; CDR3aa: CASSLTGTGAYEQYF; CDR3nt: TGTGCCAGCAGCCTGACCGGGACAGGGGCTTACGAGCAGTACTTC
v_gene: TRBV30; d_gene: .; abundance: many; j_gene: TRBJ2-1; CDR3aa: CAWARQLYNEQFF; CDR3nt: TGTGCCTGGGCCCGGCAACTCTACAATGAGCAGTTCTTC
v_gene: TRBV6-2/TRBV6-3; d_gene: TRBD2; abundance: many; j_gene: TRBJ2-3; CDR3aa: CASSKSGNAPDTQYF; CDR3nt: TGTGCCAGCAGTAAAAGCGGGAATGCGCCAGATACGCAGTATTTT
v_gene: TRBV7-9; d_gene: .; abundance: .; j_gene: TRBJ2-7; CDR3aa: CASSPGYSSYEQYF; CDR3nt: TGTGCCAGCAGCCCCGGTTACAGTTCCTACGAGCAGTACTTC
v_gene: TRBV3-1; d_gene: .; abundance: .; j_gene: TRBJ2-7; CDR3aa: CASSPVAGAKDYEQYF; CDR3nt: TGTGCCAGCAGCCCAGTTGCAGGGGCCAAGGACTACGAGCAGTACTTC
v_gene: TRBV5-1; d_gene: .; abundance: many; j_gene: TRBJ2-6; CDR3aa: CASSLGSSGANVLTF; CDR3nt: TGCGCCAGCAGCTTGGGGAGCTCTGGGGCCAACGTCCTGACTTTC
v_gene: TRBV10-3; d_gene: TRBD1; abundance: few; j_gene: TRBJ1-5; CDR3aa: CAISQGDQPQHF; CDR3nt: TGTGCCATATCACAGGGGGATCAGCCCCAGCATTTT
v_gene: TRBV30; d_gene: TRBD2; abundance: .; j_gene: TRBJ2-5; CDR3aa: CAWSGTSGKETQYF; CDR3nt: TGTGCCTGGAGTGGCACTAGCGGGAAAGAGACCCAGTACTTC
v_gene: TRBV20-1; d_gene: .; abundance: many; j_gene: TRBJ1-2; CDR3aa: CSAPQESNYGYTF; CDR3nt: TGCAGTGCACCCCAAGAATCTAACTATGGCTACACCTTC
v_gene: TRBV24-1; d_gene: TRBD2; abundance: many; j_gene: TRBJ2-3; CDR3aa: CATGLAGSTDTQYF; CDR3nt: TGTGCCACAGGACTAGCGGGGAGCACAGATACGCAGTATTTT
v_gene: TRBV4-2; d_gene: .; abundance: few; j_gene: TRBJ1-1; CDR3aa: CASSLSQGIMNTEAFF; CDR3nt: TGTGCCAGCAGCTTAAGCCAGGGGATCATGAACACTGAAGCTTTCTTT
v_gene: TRBV5-8; d_gene: TRBD1; abundance: few; j_gene: TRBJ2-5; CDR3aa: CASSIRDRGGETQYF; CDR3nt: TGTGCCAGCAGCATCAGGGACAGGGGCGGAGAGACCCAGTACTTC
v_gene: TRBV19; d_gene: TRBD1; abundance: .; j_gene: TRBJ1-1; CDR3aa: CASSIAGGATEAFF; CDR3nt: TGTGCCAGTAGTATAGCAGGGGGCGCGACTGAAGCTTTCTTT
v_gene: TRBV9; d_gene: TRBD2; abundance: many; j_gene: TRBJ2-3; CDR3aa: CASSADGLAMNTQYF; CDR3nt: TGTGCCAGCAGCGCCGACGGACTAGCGATGAATACGCAGTATTTT
v_gene: TRBV30; d_gene: TRBD2; abundance: many; j_gene: TRBJ2-1; CDR3aa: CAWIGDYYNEQFF; CDR3nt: TGTGCCTGGATAGGGGACTACTACAATGAGCAGTTCTTC
v_gene: TRBV4-1; d_gene: .; abundance: .; j_gene: TRBJ1-2; CDR3aa: CASSQDIQTANYGYTF; CDR3nt: TGTGCCAGCAGCCAAGATATCCAGACCGCTAACTATGGCTACACCTTC
v_gene: TRBV9; d_gene: TRBD2; abundance: .; j_gene: TRBJ2-7; CDR3aa: CASSGEGLLAGVYDEQYF; CDR3nt: TGTGCCAGCAGCGGAGAGGGGCTATTAGCGGGAGTGTATGATGAGCAGTACTTC
v_gene: TRBV6-1; d_gene: .; abundance: many; j_gene: TRBJ2-5; CDR3aa: CASRPIGLEGETQYF; CDR3nt: TGTGCCAGCAGACCGATTGGACTGGAGGGGGAGACCCAGTACTTC
v_gene: TRBV7-8; d_gene: .; abundance: .; j_gene: TRBJ1-5; CDR3aa: CASSKRSGTSSNQPQHF; CDR3nt: TGTGCCAGCAGCAAACGATCAGGTACAAGCAGCAATCAGCCCCAGCATTTT
v_gene: TRBV28; d_gene: TRBD1; abundance: many; j_gene: TRBJ2-5; CDR3aa: CASSPGTGSQYF; CDR3nt: TGTGCCAGCAGTCCTGGGACAGGATCCCAGTACTTC
v_gene: TRBV20-1; d_gene: .; abundance: many; j_gene: TRBJ1-4; CDR3aa: CSAETPTTNEKLFF; CDR3nt: TGCAGTGCTGAAACACCTACAACTAATGAAAAACTGTTTTTT
v_gene: TRBV5-1; d_gene: .; abundance: many; j_gene: TRBJ2-3; CDR3aa: CASSLEGGTDTQYF; CDR3nt: TGCGCCAGCAGCTTGGAAGGGGGCACAGATACGCAGTATTTT
v_gene: TRBV12-5; d_gene: .; abundance: few; j_gene: TRBJ2-7; CDR3aa: CASGCGKVKIWYEQYF; CDR3nt: TGTGCTAGTGGTTGTGGGAAAGTGAAGATATGGTACGAGCAGTACTTC
v_gene: TRBV28; d_gene: .; abundance: many; j_gene: TRBJ1-5; CDR3aa: CASSLVQVNQPQHF; CDR3nt: TGTGCCAGCAGTTTAGTGCAAGTCAATCAGCCCCAGCATTTT
v_gene: TRBV7-9; d_gene: TRBD1; abundance: .; j_gene: TRBJ1-2; CDR3aa: CASSLEGGQNYGYTF; CDR3nt: TGTGCCAGCAGCTTAGAAGGGGGCCAGAACTATGGCTACACCTTC
v_gene: TRBV7-2; d_gene: .; abundance: .; j_gene: TRBJ2-1; CDR3aa: CASSLSGTRSNEQFF; CDR3nt: TGTGCCAGCAGCTTGTCCGGGACACGATCCAATGAGCAGTTCTTC
v_gene: TRBV30; d_gene: .; abundance: many; j_gene: TRBJ2-2; CDR3aa: CAWAPSRTGELFF; CDR3nt: TGTGCCTGGGCTCCTTCCCGTACCGGGGAGCTGTTTTTT
v_gene: TRBV3-1; d_gene: .; abundance: many; j_gene: TRBJ1-1; CDR3aa: CASSRRQYNEAFF; CDR3nt: TGTGCCAGCAGCCGCCGGCAGTATAATGAAGCTTTCTTT
v_gene: TRBV24-1; d_gene: .; abundance: many; j_gene: TRBJ2-3; CDR3aa: CATSDPNGGDRDTQYF; CDR3nt: TGTGCCACCAGTGACCCAAACGGGGGTGATAGAGATACGCAGTATTTT